This T cell receptor (beta chain) appears in the sequencing data of a study of PD-1 blockade in classical Hodgkin lymphoma. Study-level information: On a schedule of every 2 weeks, patients received nivolumab 3 mg/kg intravenously.

Study observations and caveats: Individuals who commenced nivolumab within less than 1 year of ASCT were excluded.

As for this clone: Its antigen is currently unknown.

The CDR3 has 13 amino acids. Germline V gives CDR1 SGHRS, CDR2 YFSETQ. The germline V and J ends were trimmed by 0 bases and 7 bases, with 8 bases remaining between them. Only in-frame clones appear in the TCRdb table, and some are missing; sequencing was by immunoSEQ multiplex PCR. The repertoire includes around 50,000 clones, around 74% of them detected once, and approximately 12% sits in the top ten. Time point noted: cycle 4 day 1 (C4D1), after five to seven weeks of nivolumab. Each of the patients experienced relapse following autologous stem cell transplantation, and their brentuximab vedotin exposure differed. The study recorded best responses of complete response, partial response or progressive disease.

Source: peripheral blood mononuclear cells (PBMCs), taken before the fourth cycle of nivolumab. The chain has TRBV5-1 and TRBJ2-1, with D possibly TRBD1 on 5 matching bases. The TCR was taken from a human donor with classical Hodgkin lymphoma. The CDR3 is CASSLEGWNEQFF. In nucleotides, the CDR3 is TGCGCCAGCAGCTTGGAGGGGTGGAATGAGCAGTTCTTC.